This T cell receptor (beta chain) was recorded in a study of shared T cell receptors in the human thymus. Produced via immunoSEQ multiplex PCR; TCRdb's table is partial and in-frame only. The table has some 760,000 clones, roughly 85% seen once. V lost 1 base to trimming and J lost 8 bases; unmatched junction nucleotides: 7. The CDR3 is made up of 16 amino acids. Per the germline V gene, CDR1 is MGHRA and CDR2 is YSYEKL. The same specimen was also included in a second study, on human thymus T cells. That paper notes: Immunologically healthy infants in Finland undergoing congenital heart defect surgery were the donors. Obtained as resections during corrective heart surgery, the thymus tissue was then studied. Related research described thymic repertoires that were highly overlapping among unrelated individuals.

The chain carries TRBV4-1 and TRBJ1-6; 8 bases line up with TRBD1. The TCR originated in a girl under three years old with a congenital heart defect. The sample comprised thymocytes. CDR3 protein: CASSQADRGGDSPLHF. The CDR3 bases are TGCGCCAGCAGCCAAGCCGACAGGGGTGGAGATTCACCCCTCCACTTT.